The T cell receptor (beta chain) described here comes from a study of blood T cell repertoires in COVID-19. Clones were sequenced by immunoSEQ multiplex PCR, and TCRdb holds only the in-frame ones, with some missing. There are 150,000 to 200,000 clones in the sample; about 72% occur only once, and around 16% lies in the top ten. The V end lost 6 bases, the J end lost 0 bases, and 12 bases lay between the germline ends. CDR3 length: 16 residues. Germline V gene sequence: CDR1 MNHEY, CDR2 SMNVEV (reference sequence). The sample taken for sequencing was PBMCs or T cells enriched from blood (not recorded which). The clonotype was recovered from a woman between 45 and 60 years old who had recovered from COVID-19. This sequence joins TRBV27 and TRBJ2-6, with D unclear. In DNA form, the CDR3 reads TGTGCCAGCAGCCGTGCGCCTCTCTCTGGGGCCAACGTCCTGACTTTC. Translated: CASSRAPLSGANVLTF.